The T cell receptor beta chain under discussion was sequenced for a study of blood T cell repertoires in COVID-19. At the level of the study: Italy, Spain and the United States were the sources of the convalescent and acute COVID-19 samples.

Seattle cases were enrolled at active infection and followed longitudinally. There are 15 residues in the CDR3. Trimming at V came to 4 bases and at J to 8 bases, leaving 9 bases not matched to a gene. Germline-derived CDR1 and CDR2 are SGDLS and YYNGEE. In the authors' methods: Amplified reference gene primers provided the basis for estimating nucleated cell counts. Profiled with immunoSEQ multiplex PCR; TCRdb holds only in-frame clones, not every one. V, J and clone size are those of that table, while D and trimming were read from the DNA. The sample holds about 160,000 clones, about 88% seen once. Sequences were obtained from peripheral blood. The sequence derives from a woman between 45 and 65 years old with COVID-19, enrolled during active disease. This chain links TRBV9 with TRBJ2-2; 9 nucleotides align to TRBD1. The CDR3 loop is CASSNRDRAAGELFF. CDR3 nucleotides: TGTGCCAGCAGCAACCGGGACAGGGCGGCGGGGGAGCTGTTTTTT.